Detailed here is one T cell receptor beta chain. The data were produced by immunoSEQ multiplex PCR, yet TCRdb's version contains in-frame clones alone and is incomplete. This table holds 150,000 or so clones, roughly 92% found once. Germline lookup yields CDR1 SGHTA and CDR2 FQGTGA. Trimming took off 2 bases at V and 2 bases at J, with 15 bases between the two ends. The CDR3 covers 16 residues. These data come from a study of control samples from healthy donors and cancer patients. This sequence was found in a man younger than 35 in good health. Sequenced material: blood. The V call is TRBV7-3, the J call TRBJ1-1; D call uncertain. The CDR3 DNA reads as TGTGCCAGCAGCTTATCCCCAGGTGTGACTAACACTGAAGCTTTCTTT. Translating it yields CASSLSPGVTNTEAFF.